These T cell receptor beta chains were read from a single sample in a study of CD8 T cells in ankylosing spondylitis. TCRdb reprocessed the 5' RACE reads via MiXCR and lists one record per CDR3 protein. The sample shows 250,000 to 350,000 distinct CDR3 sequences, around 20% of them seen only once. Sequenced input: blood, either unsorted or a sorted T cell fraction (not recorded which). These receptors came from a female donor with ankylosing spondylitis or in good health (not recorded which). Both conserved end residues are part of each CDR3. D genes are given only for firm matches. Rows give clone size only sometimes, using once, few, many, or a class for an expanded clone.

TRBV7-2	.	.	TRBJ2-1	CASSSPGAPTYNEQFF	TGTGCCAGCAGCTCCCCTGGGGCCCCCACCTACAATGAGCAGTTCTTC
TRBV11-2	.	.	TRBJ2-7	CASSFTAVGKQYF	TGTGCCAGCAGCTTTACAGCGGTGGGGAAGCAGTACTTC
TRBV5-1	.	.	TRBJ2-1	CASRKGERGNEQFF	TGCGCCAGCAGAAAGGGGGAGCGAGGCAATGAGCAGTTCTTC
TRBV7-2	.	.	TRBJ2-1	CASSLGRGPSDEQFF	TGTGCCAGCAGCTTAGGGCGAGGGCCCTCCGATGAGCAGTTCTTC
TRBV29-1	.	.	TRBJ1-1	CSVEGRNTEAFF	TGCAGCGTTGAAGGTAGGAACACTGAAGCTTTCTTT
TRBV9	.	.	TRBJ2-1	CASSRALRHTNEQFF	TGTGCCAGCAGCAGGGCCCTAAGACATACGAATGAGCAGTTCTTC
TRBV28	TRBD2	.	TRBJ2-3	CASSRGGMGADTQYF	TGTGCCAGCAGCCGGGGGGGGATGGGTGCAGATACGCAGTATTTT
TRBV2	.	.	TRBJ1-1	CATAIQPNTEAFF	TGTGCCACCGCGATACAGCCGAACACTGAAGCTTTCTTT
TRBV20-1	TRBD2	many	TRBJ2-6	CSAGKTSSGLPGANVLTF	TGCAGTGCTGGAAAAACCTCTAGCGGCCTACCTGGGGCCAACGTCCTGACTTTC
TRBV5-1	.	once	TRBJ2-7	CASPILGGERYEQYF	TGCGCCAGCCCGATTCTCGGTGGGGAACGCTACGAGCAGTACTTC
TRBV27	TRBD2	.	TRBJ2-1	CASGMLAGVYDNEQFF	TGTGCCAGCGGGATGCTAGCGGGAGTGTACGACAATGAGCAGTTCTTC
TRBV6-1	TRBD1	.	TRBJ2-7	CASRSRDRVYEQYF	TGTGCCAGCAGATCCCGGGACAGGGTCTACGAGCAGTACTTC
TRBV10-3	.	few	TRBJ1-1	CAISENGLNTEAFF	TGTGCCATCAGTGAGAATGGATTGAACACTGAAGCTTTCTTT
TRBV15	TRBD2	.	TRBJ2-1	CATSGRTSGSDEQFF	TGTGCCACCAGCGGACGGACTAGCGGGAGCGATGAGCAGTTCTTC
TRBV6-5	TRBD2	.	TRBJ2-1	CASSLPGLAGRNEQFF	TGTGCCAGCAGTCTACCGGGACTAGCGGGGCGCAATGAGCAGTTCTTC
TRBV4-3	TRBD2	few	TRBJ2-1	CASSQDSSGGGPYNEQFF	TGCGCCAGCAGCCAAGATAGTTCGGGGGGAGGGCCCTACAATGAGCAGTTCTTC
TRBV20-1	.	many	TRBJ2-7	CSAAGDPIPYEQYF	TGCAGTGCGGCAGGGGACCCGATCCCCTACGAGCAGTACTTC
TRBV10-1	.	few	TRBJ2-3	CASSAATTQYF	TGCGCCAGCAGTGCCGCGACTACGCAGTATTTT
TRBV20-1	TRBD1	.	TRBJ1-1	CSAPQLPGQVNTEAFF	TGCAGTGCTCCCCAATTACCGGGACAGGTGAACACTGAAGCTTTCTTT
TRBV7-2	TRBD2	few	TRBJ2-3	CASSLGPLTSGYTDTQYF	TGTGCCAGCAGCTTAGGGCCCCTTACTAGCGGATACACAGATACGCAGTATTTT
TRBV20-1	TRBD1	few	TRBJ2-7	CSARGRGWGYEQYF	TGCAGTGCCAGGGGGCGGGGTTGGGGTTACGAGCAGTACTTC
TRBV6-1	.	few	TRBJ2-7	CASRRDGTDAYEQYF	TGTGCCAGCAGACGAGACGGGACGGATGCCTACGAGCAGTACTTC
TRBV12-3/TRBV12-4	.	many	TRBJ1-4	CATCAGLREKLFF	TGTGCCACATGCGCAGGATTGAGGGAAAAACTGTTTTTT
TRBV20-1	.	.	TRBJ1-5	CSARVRDQPQHF	TGCAGTGCTAGAGTCAGGGACCAGCCCCAGCATTTT
TRBV5-1	TRBD2	many	TRBJ2-3	CASSTTSGTATQYF	TGCGCCAGCAGCACGACTAGCGGGACTGCGACGCAGTATTTT
TRBV4-2	.	.	TRBJ2-5	CASSQDGGGRRQTQYF	TGTGCCAGCAGCCAAGATGGTGGGGGTAGGAGGCAGACCCAGTACTTC
TRBV2	.	.	TRBJ1-4	CASSEMAGSAKLFF	TGTGCCAGCAGTGAAATGGCAGGATCGGCAAAACTGTTTTTT
TRBV20-1	TRBD2	many	TRBJ2-6	CSARTSPGANVLTF	TGCAGTGCGAGGACTAGCCCCGGGGCCAACGTCCTGACTTTC
TRBV6-6	TRBD1	.	TRBJ1-1	CASRQGLDTEAFF	TGTGCCAGCCGACAGGGTCTAGACACTGAAGCTTTCTTT
TRBV12-3/TRBV12-4	TRBD1	.	TRBJ2-7	CASSWTGGRPSYEQYF	TGTGCCAGCAGTTGGACAGGGGGCCGCCCGTCCTACGAGCAGTACTTC
TRBV7-2	.	few	TRBJ1-2	CASSLALSRGLANYGYTF	TGTGCCAGCAGCTTAGCGCTATCGAGGGGCTTAGCTAACTATGGCTACACCTTC
TRBV20-1	TRBD2	.	TRBJ2-3	CSAPGLAGALDYTDTQYF	TGCAGTGCTCCGGGACTAGCGGGAGCCCTTGATTACACAGATACGCAGTATTTT
TRBV7-9	TRBD2	.	TRBJ2-3	CASSLSGMTDTQYF	TGTGCCAGCAGCCTGAGCGGGATGACAGATACGCAGTATTTT
TRBV20-1	TRBD2	many	TRBJ2-1	CSARLAGADEQFF	TGCAGTGCCCGACTAGCGGGGGCGGATGAGCAGTTCTTC
TRBV24-1	.	.	TRBJ1-1	CATSRPGATEAFF	TGTGCCACCAGTAGGCCAGGAGCCACTGAAGCTTTCTTT
TRBV20-1	.	.	TRBJ2-7	CSARVAGTPYEQYF	TGCAGTGCTAGAGTGGCGGGGACCCCCTACGAGCAGTACTTC
TRBV5-4	.	.	TRBJ1-2	CASSLDLPGGYTF	TGTGCCAGCAGCTTGGACCTCCCCGGTGGCTACACCTTC